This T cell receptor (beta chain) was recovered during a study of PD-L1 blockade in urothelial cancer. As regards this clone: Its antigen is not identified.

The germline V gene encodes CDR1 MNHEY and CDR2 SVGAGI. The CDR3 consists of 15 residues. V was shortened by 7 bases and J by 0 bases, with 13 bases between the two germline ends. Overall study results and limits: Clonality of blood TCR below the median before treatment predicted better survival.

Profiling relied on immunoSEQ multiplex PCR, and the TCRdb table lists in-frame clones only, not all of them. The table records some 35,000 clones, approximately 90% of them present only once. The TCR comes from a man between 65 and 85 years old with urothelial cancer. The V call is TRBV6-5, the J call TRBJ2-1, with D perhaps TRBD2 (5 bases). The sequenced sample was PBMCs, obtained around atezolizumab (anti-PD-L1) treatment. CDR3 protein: CASTPGDISYNEQFF. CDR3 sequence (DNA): TGTGCCAGCACCCCCGGGGATATCTCCTACAATGAGCAGTTCTTC.